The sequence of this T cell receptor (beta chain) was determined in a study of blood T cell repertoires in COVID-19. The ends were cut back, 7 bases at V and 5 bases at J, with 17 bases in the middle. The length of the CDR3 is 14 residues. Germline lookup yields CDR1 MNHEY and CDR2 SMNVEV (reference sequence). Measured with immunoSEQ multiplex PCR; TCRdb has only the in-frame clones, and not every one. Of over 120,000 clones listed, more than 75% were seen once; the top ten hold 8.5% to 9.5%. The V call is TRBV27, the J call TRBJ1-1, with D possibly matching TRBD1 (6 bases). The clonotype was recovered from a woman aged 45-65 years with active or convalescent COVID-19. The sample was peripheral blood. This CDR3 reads CASNRGNRATEAFF. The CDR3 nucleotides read TGTGCCAGCAATAGGGGGAACAGGGCGACTGAAGCTTTCTTT.